This T cell receptor (beta chain) was sequenced during a study of blood T cell repertoires in COVID-19. Overall study: Both acute and convalescent COVID-19 samples were obtained from the United States, Italy and Spain. Nucleic acid was either cDNA or gDNA, and it came from T cells, B-cell-depleted T cells, or PBMCs.

Germline V lookup: CDR1 LNHDA, CDR2 SQIVND (reference sequence). V shed 3 bases and J shed 10 bases, with 15 bases lying between them. This CDR3 contains 13 residues. The table came from immunoSEQ multiplex PCR; TCRdb's copy has only in-frame clones and leaves some out. Among tens of thousands of clones listed, approximately 87% were seen once. Material for sequencing was peripheral blood. The clonotype was recovered from a man at least 80 years old in a cohort sampled during active COVID-19. This chain connects TRBV19 to TRBJ1-2, with a possible D match to TRBD1 (6 bases). DNA of the CDR3: TGTGCCAGTAGTATTGGCGACAGGTCCGTCTACACCTTC. Residues: CASSIGDRSVYTF. The full variable domain, completed using reference TRBV19 and TRBJ1-2, is DGGITQSPKYLFRKEGQNVTLSCEQNLNHDAMYWYRQDPGQGLRLIYYSQIVNDFQKGDIAEGYSVSREKKESFPLTVTSAQKNPTAFYLCASSIGDRSVYTFGSGTRLTVV.